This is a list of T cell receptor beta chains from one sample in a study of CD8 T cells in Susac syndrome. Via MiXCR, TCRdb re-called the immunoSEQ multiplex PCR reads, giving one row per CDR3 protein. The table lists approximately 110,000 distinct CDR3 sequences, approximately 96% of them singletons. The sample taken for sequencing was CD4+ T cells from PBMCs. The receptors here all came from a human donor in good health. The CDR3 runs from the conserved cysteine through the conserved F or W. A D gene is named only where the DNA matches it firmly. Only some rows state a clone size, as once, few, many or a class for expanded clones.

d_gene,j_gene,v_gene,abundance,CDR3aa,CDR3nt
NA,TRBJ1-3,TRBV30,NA,CAWSDARASGNTIYF,TGTGCCTGGAGTGACGCCAGGGCGTCTGGAAACACCATATATTTT
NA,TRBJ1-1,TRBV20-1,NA,CSAPQDTEAFF,TGCAGTGCTCCCCAGGACACTGAAGCTTTCTTT
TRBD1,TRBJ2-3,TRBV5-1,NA,CASSPLDRGTDTQYF,TGCGCCAGCAGCCCTTTGGACAGGGGCACAGATACGCAGTATTTT
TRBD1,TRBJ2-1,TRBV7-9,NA,CASSSRPGTGLYNEQFF,TGTGCCAGCAGCTCTAGGCCCGGGACAGGACTCTACAATGAGCAGTTCTTC
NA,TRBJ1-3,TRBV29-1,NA,CSVAVTGNTIYF,TGCAGCGTTGCAGTAACGGGGAACACCATATATTTT
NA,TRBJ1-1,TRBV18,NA,CASSPTAWNTEAFF,TGTGCCAGCTCACCAACAGCCTGGAACACTGAAGCTTTCTTT
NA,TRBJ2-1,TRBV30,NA,CAWSVLWNNEQFF,TGTGCCTGGAGTGTACTGTGGAACAATGAGCAGTTCTTC
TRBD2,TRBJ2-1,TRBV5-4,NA,CASSGKTSGRRNEQFF,TGTGCCAGCAGCGGGAAGACTAGCGGGAGGAGAAATGAGCAGTTCTTC
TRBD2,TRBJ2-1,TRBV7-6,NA,CASSSGTTTYNEQFF,TGTGCCAGCAGCTCCGGGACTACGACCTACAATGAGCAGTTCTTC
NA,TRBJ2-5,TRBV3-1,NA,CASSHRPSEETQYF,TGTGCCAGCAGCCATCGTCCTAGCGAGGAGACCCAGTACTTC
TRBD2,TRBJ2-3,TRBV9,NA,CASSVASGRQDTQYF,TGTGCCAGCAGCGTAGCTAGCGGGAGGCAAGATACGCAGTATTTT
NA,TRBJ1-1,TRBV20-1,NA,CSARDPLLNTEAFF,TGCAGTGCTAGAGACCCGCTACTTAACACTGAAGCTTTCTTT
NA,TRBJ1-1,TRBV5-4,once,CASSLLQGNTEAFF,TGTGCCAGCAGCTTGCTCCAGGGGAACACTGAAGCTTTCTTT
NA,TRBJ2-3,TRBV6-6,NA,CASSYGIDTQYF,TGTGCCAGCAGTTACGGCATAGATACGCAGTATTTT
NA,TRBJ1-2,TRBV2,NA,CASSEARQYGYTF,TGTGCCAGCAGTGAAGCGCGGCAGTATGGCTACACCTTC
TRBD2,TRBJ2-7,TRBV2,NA,CASRSSGTRYEQYF,TGTGCCAGCAGATCTAGCGGGACTCGCTACGAGCAGTACTTC
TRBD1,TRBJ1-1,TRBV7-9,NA,CASSLADRANTEAFF,TGTGCCAGCAGCTTAGCTGACAGGGCGAACACTGAAGCTTTCTTT
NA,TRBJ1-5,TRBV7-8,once,CASSWGGGENQPQHF,TGTGCCAGCAGCTGGGGAGGGGGGGAGAATCAGCCCCAGCATTTT
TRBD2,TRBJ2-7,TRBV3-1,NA,CASSLLSSGRYEQYF,TGTGCCAGCAGCCTCCTATCTAGCGGGAGATACGAGCAGTACTTC
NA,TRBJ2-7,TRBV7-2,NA,CASSSRATYEQYF,TGTGCCAGCAGCTCCCGCGCCACCTACGAGCAGTACTTC
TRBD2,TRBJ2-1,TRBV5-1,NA,CASSWGPGGAGAYNEQFF,TGCGCCAGCAGCTGGGGCCCGGGGGGGGCGGGGGCCTACAATGAGCAGTTCTTC
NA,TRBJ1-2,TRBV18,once,CASSPTGGDYGYTF,TGTGCCAGCTCACCCACGGGGGGGGACTATGGCTACACCTTC
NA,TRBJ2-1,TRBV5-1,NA,CASSPAAFPQNEQFF,TGCGCCAGCAGCCCCGCAGCTTTCCCACAGAATGAGCAGTTCTTC
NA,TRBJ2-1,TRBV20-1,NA,CSAPRTASNEQFF,TGCAGTGCCCCCCGGACCGCATCCAATGAGCAGTTCTTC
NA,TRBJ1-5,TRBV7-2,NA,CASSLVGGPNQPQHF,TGTGCCAGCAGCTTAGTGGGGGGTCCCAATCAGCCCCAGCATTTT
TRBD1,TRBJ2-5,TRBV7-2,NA,CASSFPPGQGKETQYF,TGTGCCAGCAGCTTCCCCCCCGGACAGGGAAAAGAGACCCAGTACTTC
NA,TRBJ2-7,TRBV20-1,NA,CSASPGMNYEQYF,TGCAGTGCTAGCCCCGGGATGAACTACGAGCAGTACTTC
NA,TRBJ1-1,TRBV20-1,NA,CSATGVGTEAFF,TGCAGTGCTACAGGGGTTGGCACTGAAGCTTTCTTT
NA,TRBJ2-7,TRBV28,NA,CASRGGGAVYEQYF,TGTGCCAGCAGGGGAGGGGGCGCGGTTTACGAGCAGTACTTC
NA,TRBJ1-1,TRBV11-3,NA,CASSFPGAEAFF,TGTGCCAGCAGCTTCCCGGGGGCTGAAGCTTTCTTT
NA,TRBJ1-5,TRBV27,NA,CASSSVDSNQPQHF,TGTGCCAGCAGTTCGGTTGATAGCAATCAGCCCCAGCATTTT
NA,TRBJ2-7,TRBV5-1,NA,CASSVQGYEQYF,TGCGCCAGCAGCGTACAGGGCTACGAGCAGTACTTC